The source of this TCR beta chain is a study of T-cell memory formation after mild COVID-19. Study findings and constraints: Later expanders leaned toward CD4+, whereas clones contracting from day 15 to 85 were balanced CD4/CD8.

Between the trimmed V and J ends, which lost 0 bases and 4 bases, there was a span of 5 bases. There are 12 residues in the CDR3. Per the germline V gene, CDR1 is DFQATT and CDR2 is SNEGSKA (reference sequence). This clonotype was seen a handful of times. Its antigen remains unidentified. TCRdb itself ran the 5' RACE reads through MiXCR, one entry per CDR3 protein. The sample has around 370,000 distinct CDR3 sequences; 20% to 25% are singletons. The sequencing input was PBMCs or a T cell subset sorted from them (not recorded which). The chain combines TRBV20-1 with TRBJ2-3; D not certain. This receptor was taken from an adult woman who had mild COVID-19 (a few samples of this study predate the infection). Cell type and time point are not known. The DNA of the CDR3 is TGCAGTGCTAGAGATAGCCCAGATACGCAGTATTTT. Its protein product is CSARDSPDTQYF.